The rows below give T cell receptor beta chains drawn from one sample of a study of a mutant IDH1 vaccine in newly diagnosed glioma. Their specific antigens are unknown. Produced via immunoSEQ multiplex PCR; TCRdb's table is partial and in-frame only. The repertoire includes about 34,000 clones, about 83% of them detected once, and around 11% sits in the top ten. The material was PBMCs, obtained from a glioma patient whose treatment included an IDH1 peptide vaccine. These receptor sequences come from a woman aged 25 to 39 with glioma. Both conserved end residues are part of each CDR3. The D gene is left open where the match is weak.

v_call	j_call	cdr3_length	d_call	cdr3_nt	cdr3_aa
TRBV6-5	TRBJ2-7	15	.	TGTGCCAGCAGTTATAGGGGGACGGATACCTACGAGCAGTACTTC	CASSYRGTDTYEQYF
TRBV6-5	TRBJ1-5	15	.	TGTGCCAGCAGTTACTCTCAGCATAGCAATCAGCCCCAGCATTTT	CASSYSQHSNQPQHF
TRBV7-8	TRBJ1-2	14	.	TGTGCCAGCAGCTTATATGACGTAAACTATGGCTACACCTTC	CASSLYDVNYGYTF
TRBV7-9	TRBJ1-1	14	TRBD1	TGTGCCAGCAGCTTAATACTGGGACAGACTGAAGCTTTCTTT	CASSLILGQTEAFF
TRBV10-1	TRBJ1-1	15	TRBD1	TGCGCCAGCAGTCGACAGGGGGCGCGGGGCACTGAAGCTTTCTTT	CASSRQGARGTEAFF
TRBV28	TRBJ1-2	14	.	TGTGCCAGCACCCTGATTAGTGCCAACTATGGCTACACCTTC	CASTLISANYGYTF
TRBV6-1	TRBJ1-1	11	.	TGTGCCAGCACTAAGAACACTGAAGCTTTCTTT	CASTKNTEAFF
TRBV4-1	TRBJ1-1	15	.	TGCGCCAGCAGCCATCTAGGGGTTGTGAACACTGAAGCTTTCTTT	CASSHLGVVNTEAFF
TRBV6-5	TRBJ2-1	13	.	TGTGCCAGCAGTTACTCGGGGTTGGGTGAGCAGTTCTTC	CASSYSGLGEQFF
TRBV14	TRBJ1-2	14	.	TGTGCCAGCAGCCATCCACCCCGGACAAATGGCTACACCTTC	CASSHPPRTNGYTF
TRBV27	TRBJ2-2	16	TRBD1	TGTGCCAGCAGACCTTCGGGACAGGGCCCACCCGGGGAGCTGTTTTTT	CASRPSGQGPPGELFF